Following are 13 T cell receptor beta chains from one sample sequenced in a study of blood T cell repertoires in COVID-19. Libraries were prepared by immunoSEQ multiplex PCR; TCRdb keeps only in-frame clonotypes and omits some of them. The sample comprises around 300,000 clones, roughly 90% of which are singletons, and under 3.5% rests with the top ten. Source material: peripheral blood. These receptor sequences come from a woman between 25 and 40 years old with active or convalescent COVID-19.

The chain has TRBV3-1 (or the pseudogene TRBV3-2) and TRBJ2-5; possible D gene TRBD2, 5 bases. This CDR3 region has 18 residues. The germline CDR1 and CDR2 sequences are LGHDT and YNNKEL (reference sequence). V was cut by 3 bases and J by 3 bases, with 23 bases left in between. CDR3: CASSQIEEGLVEKETQYF. The DNA for the CDR3 is TGTGCCAGCAGCCAGATAGAAGAGGGCCTGGTGGAAAAAGAGACCCAGTACTTC.

The V call is TRBV19, the J call TRBJ2-3; D call uncertain. V lost 9 bases and J lost 6, with 13 bases in between. This CDR3 is built from 12 residues. CDR1 and CDR2 (germline): LNHDA, SQIVND (reference sequence). CDR3 sequence (DNA): TGTGCCAGCTCAATTTTTCGGGATACGCAGTATTTT. Translated, it gives CASSIFRDTQYF.

The V call is TRBV9, the J call TRBJ2-7, with TRBD1 matching 7 bases. Per the germline V gene, CDR1 is SGDLS and CDR2 is YYNGEE. This CDR3 comprises 14 residues. Trimming took 3 bases from V and 2 from J; bases not matched to a gene: 5. The CDR3, as DNA: TGTGCCAGCAGCGAGGGGGACAGAACCTACGAGCAGTACTTC. It encodes CASSEGDRTYEQYF.

V and J are TRBV14 and TRBJ1-2; D is uncertain. V shed 3 bases and J shed 6 bases, with 11 bases lying between them. CDR1 is SGHDN and CDR2 is FVKESK in the germline V gene. There are 13 residues in the CDR3. The CDR3 sequence: CASSHYSEDGYTF. The DNA of the CDR3 is TGTGCCAGCAGCCACTACTCGGAGGATGGCTACACCTTC.

The CDR3 DNA reads as TGTGCCAGCAGAAACCGGGATCCCCAAAAAGCTTTCTTT. It yields the protein CASRNRDPQKAFF. The V gene is TRBV27, the J gene TRBJ1-1; no clear D gene. Trimming took off 6 bases at V and 9 bases at J, with 17 bases between the two ends. This CDR3 has 13 amino acids. Per germline, CDR1 MNHEY and CDR2 SMNVEV (reference sequence).

The CDR3 is CAISESQGAGIDEQYF. CDR3 sequence (DNA): TGTGCCATCAGTGAGTCGCAGGGGGCGGGGATCGACGAGCAGTACTTC. The chain joins TRBV10-3 to TRBJ2-7; TRBD1 matches 8 bases. The CDR3 consists of 16 residues. The junction had 9 bases not matched to a gene; V was cut back by 0 bases and J by 5 bases. The V gene's germline CDR1 is ENHRY and CDR2 SYGVKD.

This chain links TRBV5-1 with TRBJ1-1, with TRBD1 matching 11 bases. The CDR3 extends over 15 amino acids. From germline, CDR1 is SGHRS and CDR2 YFSETQ. V was clipped by 4 bases and J by 3 bases; unmatched bases: 5. The CDR3 is CASSRGQGVYTEAFF. CDR3 nucleotide sequence: TGCGCCAGCAGCCGGGGACAGGGGGTATACACTGAAGCTTTCTTT.

This rearrangement joins TRBV4-1 to TRBJ2-4; TRBD1 matches at 8 bases. The CDR3 sequence is 16 residues long. V lost 1 base, J lost 6 bases, and 8 bases stayed unmatched. CDR1 MGHRA and CDR2 YSYEKL come from the germline V gene. The CDR3 loop is CASSQGAGGEGNIQYF. CDR3 coding DNA: TGCGCCAGCAGCCAAGGGGCAGGGGGCGAAGGAAACATTCAGTACTTC.

The chain couples TRBV6-2 or TRBV6-3 to TRBJ2-2, with no clear D. Deletions cut 0 bases from V and 1 base from J, with 9 bases between. The CDR3 is made up of 16 amino acids. The germline V gene encodes CDR1 MNHEY and CDR2 SVGEGT. CDR3 sequence: CASSYSAPGNTGELFF. In DNA form, the CDR3 reads TGTGCCAGCAGTTACTCGGCCCCAGGGAACACCGGGGAGCTGTTTTTT.

This rearrangement joins TRBV4-3 to TRBJ1-1; 7 nucleotides agree with TRBD1. The CDR3 extends over 18 amino acids. The germline V gene encodes CDR1 LGHNA and CDR2 YSLEER. The J segment lost 7 bases and the V segment lost 1 base, leaving 18 bases of the junction unmatched. The CDR3 spells CASSQVWSQGGGGFEAFF. The DNA for the CDR3 is TGCGCCAGCAGCCAAGTCTGGTCACAGGGAGGAGGGGGCTTTGAAGCTTTCTTT.

The chain has TRBV7-3 and TRBJ2-3; 10 bases fit TRBD1. Losses at the gene ends were 3 bases for V and 1 base for J; bases not matched to a gene: 1. Per the germline V gene, CDR1 is SGHTA and CDR2 is FQGTGA. The CDR3 totals 15 residues. The DNA for the CDR3 is TGTGCCAGCAGCTTGACAGGGGGCGGCACAGATACGCAGTATTTT. Translation: CASSLTGGGTDTQYF.

This rearrangement joins TRBV6-5 to TRBJ2-3; TRBD1 matches 7 bases. CDR3 length equals 13 residues. Losses at the gene ends were 6 bases for V and 4 bases for J; bases not matched to a gene: 4. Germline V gene data show CDR1 as MNHEY and CDR2 as SVGAGI. CDR3 bases: TGTGCCAGCAGGACGGGACAGTCAGATACGCAGTATTTT. Protein: CASRTGQSDTQYF.

The V call is TRBV11-3, the J call TRBJ2-3; 11 nucleotides line up with TRBD2. CDR1 is SGHNT, CDR2 YENEEA, per germline. V was clipped by 4 bases and J by 0 bases; unmatched bases: 3. CDR3 length equals 16 residues. This CDR3 reads CASSSRLAGSTDTQYF. The CDR3 region has the DNA TGTGCCAGCAGCTCTCGACTAGCGGGGAGCACAGATACGCAGTATTTT.